This TCR beta chain stems from a study of blood T cell repertoires in COVID-19. On the study more broadly: Nucleic acid was either cDNA or gDNA, and it came from T cells, B-cell-depleted T cells, or PBMCs.

Germline CDR1 reads SGDLS; CDR2 reads YYNGEE. The V and J ends lost 0 bases and 1 base, in that order; junction bases with no gene match: 4. The CDR3 has 18 amino acids. Authors' processing steps: How many nucleated cells were present was estimated from reference gene primer amplification. Generated by immunoSEQ multiplex PCR, the TCRdb table keeps only in-frame clones and is missing some. The DNA gave D and trimming, while V, J and clone size come from that table. This sample has fewer than 250,000 clones, with around four fifths found just once. The chain couples TRBV9 to TRBJ2-2; 12 bases agree with TRBD2. The clonotype was recovered from a woman between 40 and 50 years old with active or convalescent COVID-19. Sequencing used peripheral blood. The CDR3 is CASSVGLAGVENTGELFF. The CDR3, as DNA: TGTGCCAGCAGCGTAGGACTAGCGGGAGTAGAGAACACCGGGGAGCTGTTTTTT.